This T cell receptor beta chain was retrieved from a study of blood T cells in healthy people across ages. A second PCR of 7 to 11 cycles used a sample-barcoded 5' primer and a J-beta primer mix. Each CDR3 protein gets one entry after TCRdb re-called the 5' RACE reads with MiXCR. Among 700,000 to 1,000,000 distinct CDR3 sequences listed, approximately 48% were seen once. Germline lookup yields CDR1 DFQATT and CDR2 SNEGSKA (reference sequence). J lost 4 bases, V lost 5 bases, and 6 bases had no gene match. The CDR3 is made up of 13 amino acids. Sequenced material: blood. The sequence derives from a man between 60 and 75 years old in good health. This chain joins TRBV20-1 and TRBJ2-5, with 8 bases aligning to TRBD1. The CDR3 is CSAEWTGSETQYF. The CDR3 DNA sequence: TGCAGTGCTGAGTGGACAGGGTCAGAGACCCAGTACTTC.